This T cell receptor (beta chain) originates from a study of cytomegalovirus exposure and HLA in healthy donors. Notes on the study in general: Through in vitro validation, three CMV-associated chains were shown to be specific for CMV antigens. For TCR beta chains, V- and J-gene trimming was later linked to a missense DCLRE1C variant.

Of note for this clone: Antigen: not known.

V was clipped by 5 bases and J by 5 bases, with 8 bases between them. This CDR3 has 12 residues. Germline loops: CDR1 LNHDA, CDR2 SQIVND (reference sequence). The PCR ran on 60 Vbeta and 13 Jbeta primers. Only in-frame clones appear in the TCRdb table, and some are missing; sequencing was by immunoSEQ multiplex PCR. The sample holds roughly 190,000 clones; roughly 80% are singletons and the top ten take 3% to 4.5%. Sequenced sample: PBMCs. This sequence joins TRBV19 and TRBJ2-3; D is possibly TRBD2 (5 bases). This TCR came from a man between 50 and 59 years old in good health and CMV-seronegative. CDR3 coding DNA: TGTGCCAGTAGTCCTCGGGGAGATACGCAGTATTTT. It encodes CASSPRGDTQYF.